One TCR beta chain is described in this entry. With 2 bases removed from V and 7 bases from J, the gap between germline ends came to 4 bases. CDR1 KGHDR and CDR2 SFDVKD come from the germline V gene. The CDR3 length is 12 residues. These data belong to a study of blood T cell repertoires in COVID-19. Study overall: The origin of the acute and convalescent COVID-19 samples was the United States, Italy and Spain. In each case, the material was cDNA or gDNA derived from T cells, B-cell-depleted T cells, or PBMCs.

Authors' methods: Researchers report that nucleated cell counts were estimated from reference gene primer amplification. Sequencing was performed with immunoSEQ multiplex PCR; in TCRdb, only in-frame clones are kept and a portion is missing. V and J calls and clone size are copied from that table; D and trimming were computed from the DNA. The table lists some 40,000 clones, 88% of them singletons. The gene calls are TRBV24-1 and TRBJ2-2; D not resolved. Sequencing was done on a sample of peripheral blood. The TCR was taken from a human donor in a cohort sampled during active COVID-19. The CDR3 is CATSDSRGELFF. The CDR3 DNA follows: TGTGCCACCAGTGATTCCCGCGGGGAGCTGTTTTTT.